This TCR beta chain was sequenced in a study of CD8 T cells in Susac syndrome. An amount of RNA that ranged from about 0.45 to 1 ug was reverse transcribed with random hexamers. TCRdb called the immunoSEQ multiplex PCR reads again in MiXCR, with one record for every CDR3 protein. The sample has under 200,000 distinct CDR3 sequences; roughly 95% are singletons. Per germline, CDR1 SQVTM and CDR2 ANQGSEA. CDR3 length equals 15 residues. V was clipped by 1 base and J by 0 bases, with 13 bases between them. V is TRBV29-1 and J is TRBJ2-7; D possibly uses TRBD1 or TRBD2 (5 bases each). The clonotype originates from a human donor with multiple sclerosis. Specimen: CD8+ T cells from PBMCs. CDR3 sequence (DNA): TGCAGCGTTGAAGCCAGGTCAGGGAGCTCCTACGAGCAGTACTTC. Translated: CSVEARSGSSYEQYF.